This entry concerns a single T cell receptor (beta chain). The antigen is undetermined. Cell sorting via CD45RO/CCR7/CD25/CD127/CD95/CD27 was performed to obtain CD4+ naive, central memory, regulatory and stem cell-like memory cells. V gave up 8 bases and J gave up 5 bases, with 9 bases separating them. The CDR3 consists of 11 residues. The germline V gene encodes CDR1 MNHEY and CDR2 SVGAGI. This sample was taken from a study of beta chain features in type 1 diabetes. Study results and limitations: Patients with type 1 diabetes showed fewer VDJ junction insertions and more deletions. Whatever favoring of shorter templates PCR might show would apply equally to patients and controls.

The isolated RNA, all of it, was reverse transcribed, so expressed TCRB transcripts were what got sequenced. TCRdb keeps only in-frame clones here, not all; method: immunoSEQ multiplex PCR. Counted here are about 150,000 clones, under 9.5% occurring once; the ten biggest clones make up about 0.6%. The TCR sequence derives from a man between 18 and 35 years old in good health. The sequenced material came from central memory CD4+ T cells from blood. The chain recombines TRBV6-5 with TRBJ2-5, with D unresolved. The CDR3 loop reads CASHSGETQYF. The DNA of the CDR3 is TGTGCCAGCCATAGTGGTGAGACCCAGTACTTC.